The 13 T cell receptor beta chains listed next were all sequenced from one sample in a study of beta chain features in type 1 diabetes. Notes on the study in general: Type 1 diabetes patients had moderately but significantly shorter TCRB CDR3s in all four CD4+ subsets.

Expressed TCRB transcripts were sequenced, since all the RNA that had been isolated was reverse transcribed. Produced via immunoSEQ multiplex PCR; TCRdb's table is partial and in-frame only. The table records roughly 730,000 clones, 10% to 15% of them present only once. Their antigen targets remain unknown. Sequencing input: naive CD4+ T cells from blood. The receptor set was obtained from a man between 18 and 35 years old with type 1 diabetes.

This clone was found a few times. The rearrangement joins TRBV18 to TRBJ2-3; maybe TRBD1 (6 bases). CDR3 length: 14 amino acids. CDR1 and CDR2 (germline): KGHSH, LQKENI. The germline V and J ends were trimmed by 8 bases and 2 bases, with 14 bases remaining between them. The CDR3 is CASVPRGFTDTQYF. CDR3 nucleotide sequence: TGTGCCAGCGTACCCAGGGGATTCACAGATACGCAGTATTTT.

This clone was detected a few times. The rearrangement uses TRBV28 and TRBJ2-3; D ambiguous. CDR3 length: 14 residues. Germline CDR1 MDHEN, CDR2 SYDVKM. Trimming removed 4 bases at V and 1 base at J, with 9 bases between. In nucleotides, the CDR3 is TGTGCCAGCAGTTGGCAGAGTGGCACAGATACGCAGTATTTT. This codes for CASSWQSGTDTQYF.

The chain employs TRBV9 and TRBJ2-1, with 10 bases identical to TRBD2. After removal of 0 bases from V and 8 bases from J, the junction contained 8 bases not matched to a gene. The CDR3 is 16 residues long. Germline values: CDR1 SGDLS, CDR2 YYNGEE. This chain's CDR3 is CASSVARSGGADEQFF. The CDR3, as DNA: TGTGCCAGCAGCGTAGCGCGCAGCGGGGGGGCCGATGAGCAGTTCTTC.

The genes are TRBV25-1 and TRBJ2-5, with D possibly matching TRBD1 (6 bases). Per the germline V gene, CDR1 is MGHDK and CDR2 is SYGVNS. The CDR3 runs 11 residues. Between the trimmed V and J ends, which lost 4 bases and 9 bases, there was a span of 9 bases. In DNA, the CDR3 is TGTGCCAGCAGTGGAGAGGGGGCCCAGTACTTC. Its translation is CASSGEGAQYF.

This clone was recorded a few times. This chain connects TRBV2 to TRBJ1-4; TRBD1 might be the D (5 bases). With 6 bases removed from V and 3 bases from J, the gap between germline ends came to 11 bases. In germline, CDR1 is SNHLY, CDR2 FYNNEI. There are 14 residues in the CDR3. CDR3 sequence (DNA): TGTGCCAGCAGAACGACAGAATCTAATGAAAAACTGTTTTTT. Protein sequence: CASRTTESNEKLFF.

The chain joins TRBV6-6 to TRBJ2-2; D could derive from TRBD1 or TRBD2 (5 bases each). The ends were cut back, 0 bases at V and 7 bases at J, with 12 bases in the middle. There are 15 residues in the CDR3. The germline V gene encodes CDR1 MNHNY and CDR2 SVGAGI (reference sequence). CDR3 sequence: CASSYSRGDIGELFF. CDR3 nucleotide sequence: TGTGCCAGCAGTTACTCGAGAGGGGATATCGGGGAGCTGTTTTTT.

The chain carries TRBV10-3 and TRBJ1-2, with D uncertain. Trimming cost V 1 base and J 5 bases, with 11 bases left between them. Germline CDR1 is ENHRY and CDR2 is SYGVKD. The CDR3 is 14 residues long. The CDR3 here is CAISEYSPSYGYTF. Here the CDR3 DNA reads TGTGCCATCAGTGAGTACAGCCCTTCATATGGCTACACCTTC.

This clone was seen a few times. This sequence joins TRBV2 and TRBJ2-1; D is undetermined. Trimming took off 6 bases at V and 6 bases at J, with 3 bases between the two ends. CDR1 SNHLY and CDR2 FYNNEI come from the germline V gene. The length of the CDR3 is 10 residues. CDR3 in DNA: TGTGCCAGCAGAAGCAATGAGCAGTTCTTC. As protein: CASRSNEQFF. Variable domain in full (rest from reference TRBV2 and TRBJ2-1): EPEVTQTPSHQVTQMGQEVILRCVPISNHLYFYWYRQILGQKVEFLVSFYNNEISEKSEIFDDQFSVERPDGSNFTLKIRSTKLEDSAMYFCASRSNEQFFGPGTRLTVL.

This clone was detected only a few times. The V call is TRBV29-1, the J call TRBJ1-5, with no clear D. CDR1 and CDR2 (germline): SQVTM, ANQGSEA. V shed 8 bases and J shed 6 bases, with 14 bases lying between them. The CDR3 has 12 residues. Here the CDR3 DNA reads TGCAGCCTACGTGTCTGTCCTCAGCCCCAGCATTTT. Protein product: CSLRVCPQPQHF.

The chain carries TRBV10-3 and TRBJ2-7; 8 bases fit TRBD1. Unmatched junction bases numbered 11, after V lost 6 bases and J lost 7 bases. CDR3 length: 14 amino acids. Germline V CDR1 and CDR2: ENHRY, SYGVKD. The DNA of the CDR3 is TGTGCCATCAGGCCGGGACAGGATATTGATGAGCAGTACTTC. Translating gives CAIRPGQDIDEQYF.

This chain uses TRBV10-3 with TRBJ1-6; D is unclear. V gave up 3 bases and J gave up 3 bases, with 3 bases separating them. The CDR3 consists of 13 residues. From germline, CDR1 is ENHRY and CDR2 SYGVKD. CDR3 nucleotides: TGTGCCATCAGTGATAGCTATAATTCACCCCTCCACTTT. Translation gives CAISDSYNSPLHF.

This clone has just a few counts. This rearrangement joins TRBV5-1 to TRBJ1-1, with D possibly matching TRBD1 (5 bases). The CDR3 sequence is 15 residues long. Trimming left V 4 bases short and J 0 bases short, with 13 bases between. CDR1 is SGHRS, CDR2 YFSETQ, per germline. The CDR3 nucleotides read TGCGCCAGCAGCCCAACGACAGATATGAACACTGAAGCTTTCTTT. Its translation is CASSPTTDMNTEAFF.

The chain has TRBV30 and TRBJ1-1; D gene uncertain. The ends were cut back, 8 bases at V and 0 bases at J, with 10 bases in the middle. CDR1 is GTSNPN, CDR2 SVGIG, per germline (reference sequence). The CDR3 has 12 residues. The CDR3 DNA reads TGTGCCACGAGACGGTTGAACACTGAAGCTTTCTTT. Protein product: CATRRLNTEAFF.